Below are 5 T cell receptor beta chains sequenced from a single sample in a study of chemoradiotherapy in HPV16-positive cancers. TCRdb's table, derived via immunoSEQ multiplex PCR, lists solely in-frame clones and lacks some. The sample contains tens of thousands of clones, more than 85% of which appear only once. The sequences come from blood, collected from a patient who underwent chemoradiotherapy. These receptors were taken from a human donor with HPV-associated anogenital cancer.

The chain couples TRBV6-5 to TRBJ1-4; tentatively, D is TRBD1 (5 bases). The CDR3 is 14 residues long. Per the germline V gene, CDR1 is MNHEY and CDR2 is SVGAGI. V shed 8 bases and J shed 5 bases, with 15 bases lying between them. In DNA form, the CDR3 reads TGTGCCAGCGGAACCGGGGCTTCAAATGAAAAACTGTTTTTT. It yields the protein CASGTGASNEKLFF.

The chain combines TRBV7-2 with TRBJ1-4; unclear D gene. The V and J ends lost 1 base and 0 bases respectively, with 6 bases between them. This CDR3 is built from 15 residues. CDR1 is SGHTA and CDR2 is FQGNSA in the germline V gene. CDR3 nucleotides: TGTGCCAGCAGCTTAGACGCTGCAACTAATGAAAAACTGTTTTTT. The encoded protein is CASSLDAATNEKLFF.

The chain couples TRBV5-6 to TRBJ1-2; D unclear. V was pared by 0 bases and J by 6 bases, with 12 bases between. Per the germline V gene, CDR1 is SGHDT and CDR2 is YYEEEE. The CDR3 is made up of 14 amino acids. CDR3 DNA sequence: TGTGCCAGCAGCTTGGGGGGATATATCCATGGCTACACCTTC. Translation gives CASSLGGYIHGYTF.

The J gene is TRBJ2-2, the V gene TRBV18; D call uncertain. Germline-derived CDR1 and CDR2 are KGHSH and LQKENI. This CDR3 comprises 16 residues. V lost 3 bases and J 4 bases, leaving 15 bases between the germline ends. CDR3 DNA sequence: TGTGCCAGCTCACCTCGAACCGGGCCGGGCACCGGGGAGCTGTTTTTT. Residues: CASSPRTGPGTGELFF.

V gene TRBV5-1 combines with J gene TRBJ2-3; 7 bases fit TRBD1. This CDR3 is 14 amino acids long. Germline trimming cut 3 bases from V and 4 bases from J; bases unmatched to any gene: 5. The germline gives CDR1 SGHRS, CDR2 YFSETQ. The DNA for the CDR3 is TGCGCCAGCAGCTCACCACAGGGGTCAGATACGCAGTATTTT. Translation gives CASSSPQGSDTQYF.